The 32 T cell receptor beta chains in this list originate from one sample, sequenced in a study of blood T cell repertoires in COVID-19 (TCRdb year 2020). The receptor library was made with the immunoSEQ multiplex PCR assay. The immuneACCESS repertoire file appears here via TCRdb, limited to in-frame rearrangements. These files lack a portion of the clones; in checked studies, under half of the deficit traces to unresolved V genes, and the cause of the others is not known. The sample table lists tens of thousands of clones, around 82% of them with a count of one. In total, the top ten clones hold approximately 16% of the sample. The sequenced sample consisted of peripheral blood. These receptors were collected from a man aged 65-85 years with acute or convalescent COVID-19.

The V gene is TRBV30, the J gene TRBJ1-4; the D is unclear. The CDR3 is 12 residues long. Between the trimmed V and J ends, which lost 3 bases and 8 bases, there was a span of 10 bases. Per the germline V gene, CDR1 is GTSNPN and CDR2 is SVGIG (reference sequence). In nucleotides, the CDR3 is TGTGCCTGGAGATTGGGCCGGGAAAAACTGTTTTTT. Amino acid sequence: CAWRLGREKLFF.

J is TRBJ2-1 and V is TRBV7-8; 11 bases align to TRBD2. Germline V CDR1 and CDR2: SGHVS, FQNEAQ. The CDR3 consists of 16 residues. Trimming took 5 bases from V and 9 from J; bases not matched to a gene: 12. The CDR3 loop is CASSVLSGGAQGEQFF. CDR3 bases: TGTGCCAGCAGCGTTCTTAGCGGGGGGGCCCAAGGTGAGCAGTTCTTC.

The rearrangement joins TRBV27 to TRBJ2-7, with a tentative D call TRBD1 (6 bases). CDR3 size: 19 residues. V was shortened by 0 bases and J by 2 bases, with 23 bases between the two germline ends. The germline V gene encodes CDR1 MNHEY and CDR2 SMNVEV (reference sequence). CDR3 residues: CASSLSSRALYTGTYEQYF. The CDR3 DNA reads as TGTGCCAGCAGTTTATCGTCCAGGGCTCTCTACACAGGGACCTACGAGCAGTACTTC.

The chain recombines TRBV7-2 with TRBJ1-4; 9 nucleotides line up with TRBD1. The J segment lost 0 bases and the V segment lost 3 bases, leaving 2 bases of the junction unmatched. Germline CDR1 reads SGHTA; CDR2 reads FQGNSA. The CDR3 runs to 16 residues. The DNA of the CDR3 is TGTGCCAGCAGCTTTAGACAGGGGGCAACTAATGAAAAACTGTTTTTT. This encodes CASSFRQGATNEKLFF.

The V call is TRBV18, the J call TRBJ1-1; possibly TRBD1 for D (5 bases). Trimming took 3 bases from V and 5 from J, leaving 10 bases between them. This CDR3 has 13 amino acids. CDR1 KGHSH and CDR2 LQKENI come from the germline V gene. CDR3 sequence reads: CASSPGLGTEAFF. The CDR3 DNA follows: TGTGCCAGCTCACCGGGACTAGGGACTGAAGCTTTCTTT.

This chain connects TRBV7-2 to TRBJ2-2, with TRBD2 as a possible D gene (5 bases). CDR1 and CDR2 (germline): SGHTA, FQGNSA. Trimming cost V 3 bases and J 5 bases, with 19 bases left between them. This CDR3 spans 17 amino acids. CDR3 in DNA: TGTGCCAGCAGCTTGGGGTCAGCGGTGAGTCGAACCGGGGAGCTGTTTTTT. This gives the protein CASSLGSAVSRTGELFF.

The V call is TRBV4-3, the J call TRBJ2-3, with D maybe TRBD2 (7 bases). The CDR3 runs 15 residues. Looked up from germline, CDR1 is LGHNA and CDR2 is YSLEER. V was cut by 1 base and J by 5 bases, with 13 bases left in between. The CDR3 loop is CASSQAGGQIDTQYF. For the CDR3, the DNA is TGCGCCAGCAGCCAAGCCGGGGGGCAGATAGATACGCAGTATTTT.

V is TRBV7-6 and J is TRBJ1-5; 10 nucleotides match TRBD1. The CDR3 runs to 18 residues. In germline, CDR1 is SGHVS, CDR2 FNYEAQ. V trimming: 3 bases; J trimming: 0 bases; junction bases outside the gene matches: 8. CDR3 protein: CASSLGQGPPNSNQPQHF. The CDR3 DNA is TGTGCCAGCAGCTTGGGACAGGGGCCGCCTAATAGCAATCAGCCCCAGCATTTT. The variable domain in full, completed from reference TRBV7-6 and TRBJ1-5, reads GAGVSQSPRYKVTKRGQDVALRCDPISGHVSLYWYRQALGQGPEFLTYFNYEAQQDKSGLPNDRFSAERPEGSISTLTIQRTEQRDSAMYRCASSLGQGPPNSNQPQHFGDGTRLSIL.

V usage is TRBV6-2 or TRBV6-3 and J usage is TRBJ2-6; possible D gene TRBD2, 5 bases. V lost 5 bases to trimming and J lost 0 bases, with 11 bases between them. The germline CDR1 and CDR2 sequences are MNHEY and SVGEGT. The CDR3 spans 16 residues. CDR3 bases: TGTGCCAGCAGTACTAGGATTAGCTCTGGGGCCAACGTCCTGACTTTC. It yields the protein CASSTRISSGANVLTF.

The V and J genes are TRBV11-2 and TRBJ2-7; 10 bases align to TRBD2. Losses at the gene ends were 3 bases for V and 2 bases for J; bases not matched to a gene: 7. The length of the CDR3 is 16 residues. Germline V gene lookup returns CDR1 SGHAT and CDR2 FQNNGV. CDR3 DNA: TGTGCCAGCAGCTTGGGTACTAGCGGGAAGGCCTACGAGCAGTACTTC. It is translated as CASSLGTSGKAYEQYF.

The chain uses TRBV3-1 (or the pseudogene TRBV3-2) and TRBJ2-7, with 7 bases that match TRBD2. Per germline, CDR1 LGHDT and CDR2 YNNKEL (reference sequence). Trimming took 1 base from V and 6 from J; bases not matched to a gene: 3. This CDR3 has 13 residues. The CDR3 spells CASSQVGGIEQYF. The CDR3 DNA reads TGTGCCAGCAGCCAAGTCGGGGGGATCGAGCAGTACTTC.

This clone came up a few times. This chain joins TRBV29-1 and TRBJ2-6; TRBD1 agrees at 9 bases. The CDR3 totals 18 residues. Germline-derived CDR1 and CDR2 are SQVTM and ANQGSEA. Germline trimming cut 3 bases from V and 4 bases from J; bases unmatched to any gene: 13. The CDR3 sequence: CSVDVQGQGVSGANVLTF. The DNA for the CDR3 is TGCAGCGTTGATGTTCAGGGACAGGGCGTCTCGGGGGCCAACGTCCTGACTTTC.

V gene TRBV7-9 combines with J gene TRBJ1-2; no reliable D call. The CDR3 runs 13 residues. V was shortened by 0 bases and J by 6 bases, with 8 bases between the two germline ends. CDR1 and CDR2 from the germline V gene are SEHNR and FQNEAQ (reference sequence). CDR3 coding DNA: TGTGCCAGCAGCTTAGCGCCGGGAAATGGCTACACCTTC. This sequence encodes CASSLAPGNGYTF.

V gene TRBV5-5 combines with J gene TRBJ1-5, with D perhaps TRBD1 (5 bases). Germline V gives CDR1 SGHKS, CDR2 YYEKEE (reference sequence). The CDR3 sequence is 16 residues long. Trimming cost V 1 base and J 0 bases, with 11 bases left between them. The CDR3 DNA is TGTGCCAGCAGCTTGAGCGCAGGGTTTAGCAATCAGCCCCAGCATTTT. Translating gives CASSLSAGFSNQPQHF.

There are a few counts of this clone. This rearrangement joins TRBV27 to TRBJ2-7, with unresolved D. The CDR3 loop spans 14 amino acids. Trimming removed 0 bases at V and 0 bases at J, with 6 bases between. Germline V lookup: CDR1 MNHEY, CDR2 SMNVEV (reference sequence). The CDR3: CASSLSFSSYEQYF. In nucleotides, the CDR3 is TGTGCCAGCAGTTTATCCTTTAGCTCCTACGAGCAGTACTTC.

The CDR3 DNA follows: TGTGCCAGCAGCTTAGCCCAAGGGGGTACTCGGACAGGGGATTACGAGCAGTACTTC. This sequence encodes CASSLAQGGTRTGDYEQYF. The rearrangement links TRBV7-6 to TRBJ2-7, with 9 bases identical to TRBD1. The CDR3 extends over 19 amino acids. CDR1 and CDR2 (germline): SGHVS, FNYEAQ. Unmatched junction bases numbered 16, after V lost 0 bases and J lost 4 bases.

This chain joins TRBV2 and TRBJ1-2, with 12 nucleotides matching TRBD1. Germline CDR1 reads SNHLY; CDR2 reads FYNNEI. Trimming cost V 6 bases and J 8 bases; bases outside gene matches: 7. The CDR3 has 14 amino acids. CDR3: CASRRDRGPAGYTF. CDR3 in DNA: TGTGCCAGCAGAAGGGACAGGGGGCCGGCAGGCTACACCTTC.

V gene TRBV30 combines with J gene TRBJ2-7; possible D gene TRBD2, 7 bases. The V gene's germline CDR1 is GTSNPN and CDR2 SVGIG (reference sequence). This CDR3 region has 14 residues. Trimming left V 0 bases short and J 2 bases short, with 11 bases between. CDR3 sequence: CAWSVWGGPYEQYF. The CDR3 DNA sequence: TGTGCCTGGAGTGTCTGGGGGGGCCCCTACGAGCAGTACTTC. Full variable domain (rest looked up from reference TRBV30 and TRBJ2-7): SQTIHQWPATLVQPVGSPLSLECTVEGTSNPNLYWYRQAAGRGLQLLFYSVGIGQISSEVPQNLSASRPQDRQFILSSKKLLLSDSGFYLCAWSVWGGPYEQYFGPGTRLTVT.

The V call is TRBV11-3, the J call TRBJ2-1; D is uncertain. The CDR3 extends over 12 amino acids. The V gene lost 5 bases and the J gene lost 8 bases, with 10 bases spanning the gap. Germline CDR1 SGHNT, CDR2 YENEEA. This chain's CDR3 is CASSLRFYEQFF. The CDR3 DNA is TGTGCCAGCAGCCTCCGGTTCTATGAGCAGTTCTTC. The full variable domain, with the rest looked up from reference TRBV11-3 and TRBJ2-1, is EAGVVQSPRYKIIEKKQPVAFWCNPISGHNTLYWYLQNLGQGPELLIRYENEEAVDDSQLPKDRFSAERLKGVDSTLKIQPAELGDSAVYLCASSLRFYEQFFGPGTRLTVL.

In its sample, this clone was seen once. The gene calls are TRBV27 and TRBJ1-5, with D possibly being TRBD1 (6 bases). This CDR3 comprises 15 residues. The V and J ends lost 7 bases and 0 bases respectively, with 13 bases between them. The germline V gene encodes CDR1 MNHEY and CDR2 SMNVEV (reference sequence). The DNA for the CDR3 is TGTGCCAGCAAGGACAGCCTAGGTAGCAATCAGCCCCAGCATTTT. This codes for CASKDSLGSNQPQHF.

The chain uses TRBV2 and TRBJ2-6, with unresolved D. With 8 bases removed from V and 4 bases from J, the gap between germline ends came to 9 bases. The CDR3 has 13 residues. The germline V gene has CDR1 SNHLY and CDR2 FYNNEI. This CDR3 is CASGSSGANVLTF. CDR3 nucleotide sequence: TGTGCCAGCGGCTCCTCCGGGGCCAACGTCCTGACTTTC.

V usage is TRBV6-6 and J usage is TRBJ1-5; 7 nucleotides align to TRBD1. The V gene's germline CDR1 is MNHNY and CDR2 SVGAGI (reference sequence). This CDR3 is 15 amino acids long. The J segment lost 2 bases and the V segment lost 6 bases, leaving 7 bases of the junction unmatched. In DNA form, the CDR3 reads TGTGCCAGCAGCCCTTCAGGGGGTGGCAATCAGCCCCAGCATTTT. Translating it yields CASSPSGGGNQPQHF.

The chain couples TRBV9 to TRBJ1-1; D might be TRBD1 (5 bases). Deletions cut 3 bases from V and 4 bases from J, with 16 bases between. Germline V gene lookup returns CDR1 SGDLS and CDR2 YYNGEE. The CDR3 contains 15 residues. CDR3 nucleotide sequence: TGTGCCAGCAGCGCCCAGGGAACCCTACCCACTGAAGCTTTCTTT. It specifies CASSAQGTLPTEAFF. The entire variable domain, with the rest obtained from reference TRBV9 and TRBJ1-1, is as follows: DSGVTQTPKHLITATGQRVTLRCSPRSGDLSVYWYQQSLDQGLQFLIQYYNGEERAKGNILERFSAQQFPDLHSELNLSSLELGDSALYFCASSAQGTLPTEAFFGQGTRLTVV.

The chain carries TRBV30 and TRBJ1-1; TRBD1 aligns across 7 bases. CDR1 is GTSNPN and CDR2 is SVGIG in the germline V gene (reference sequence). The CDR3 totals 14 residues. V shed 0 bases, J shed 1 base, and the junction held 2 bases outside the gene matches. In DNA form, the CDR3 reads TGTGCCTGGAGTGTAGGACAGGCGAACACTGAAGCTTTCTTT. Residues: CAWSVGQANTEAFF.

This clone was found a few times. This chain connects TRBV11-3 to TRBJ2-5; D unresolved. V dropped 1 base and J dropped 0 bases, with 9 bases sitting between them. The CDR3 extends over 15 amino acids. CDR1 and CDR2 (germline): SGHNT, YENEEA. CDR3 protein: CASSLGGTYQETQYF. DNA of the CDR3: TGTGCCAGCAGCTTAGGCGGAACCTACCAAGAGACCCAGTACTTC. Full variable domain (outside the CDR3, taken from reference TRBV11-3 and TRBJ2-5): EAGVVQSPRYKIIEKKQPVAFWCNPISGHNTLYWYLQNLGQGPELLIRYENEEAVDDSQLPKDRFSAERLKGVDSTLKIQPAELGDSAVYLCASSLGGTYQETQYFGPGTRLLVL.

The V and J genes are TRBV27 and TRBJ1-1; no firm D call. This CDR3 has 11 residues. V was clipped by 10 bases and J by 3 bases, with 9 bases between them. The germline V gene has CDR1 MNHEY and CDR2 SMNVEV (reference sequence). The CDR3 is CATSRDTEAFF. The CDR3 bases are TGTGCCACCTCACGGGACACTGAAGCTTTCTTT.

The chain has TRBV6-5 and TRBJ1-2, with unresolved D. The CDR3 sequence is 13 residues long. V shed 7 bases and J shed 2 bases, with 11 bases lying between them. CDR1 MNHEY and CDR2 SVGAGI come from the germline V gene. The CDR3 DNA reads as TGTGCCAGCACCGCCTCGCGGAACTATGGCTACACCTTC. Amino acid sequence: CASTASRNYGYTF.

This chain links TRBV6-4 with TRBJ2-1; 10 bases map to TRBD2. Germline CDR1 and CDR2: MRHNA and SNTAGT. The ends lost 4 bases at V and 7 bases at J; junction bases unmatched: 4. The length of the CDR3 is 14 residues. CDR3 nucleotides: TGTGCCAGCAGTGCTAGCGGGGGCAGGAATGAGCAGTTCTTC. This codes for CASSASGGRNEQFF.

A single count supports this clone. This rearrangement joins TRBV5-1 to TRBJ2-7; D possibly corresponds to TRBD1 (6 bases). This CDR3 has 14 amino acids. The V end was cut by 0 bases, the J end by 3 bases, with 10 bases between. The germline CDR1 and CDR2 sequences are SGHRS and YFSETQ. CDR3 DNA sequence: TGCGCCAGCAGCTTGGAGGGACATCACTACGAGCAGTACTTC. It translates to CASSLEGHHYEQYF. Full variable domain (remainder filled in from reference TRBV5-1 and TRBJ2-7): KAGVTQTPRYLIKTRGQQVTLSCSPISGHRSVSWYQQTPGQGLQFLFEYFSETQRNKGNFPGRFSGRQFSNSRSEMNVSTLELGDSALYLCASSLEGHHYEQYFGPGTRLTVT.

This clone was picked up one time. The V call is TRBV11-2, the J call TRBJ2-6, with no clear D. In germline, CDR1 is SGHAT, CDR2 FQNNGV. CDR3 length: 13 amino acids. Trimming cost V 10 bases and J 1 base, with 8 bases left between them. CDR3 DNA: TGTGCCACCTCGGAGTCTGGGGCCAACGTCCTGACTTTC. It translates to CATSESGANVLTF.

This chain joins TRBV4-2 and TRBJ2-2, with no clear D. Germline V lookup: CDR1 LGHNA, CDR2 YNFKEQ. Trimming took 1 base from V and 3 from J, leaving 15 bases between them. CDR3 size: 17 residues. DNA of the CDR3: TGTGCCAGCAGCCAAGGCCCCGTGCGCCAATACACCGGGGAGCTGTTTTTT. This gives the protein CASSQGPVRQYTGELFF.

This chain connects TRBV15 to TRBJ2-5; TRBD1 is a possible D gene (5 bases). V lost 1 base and J lost 5, with 14 bases in between. The CDR3 runs 15 residues. Germline loops: CDR1 LNHNV, CDR2 YYDKDF (reference sequence). The DNA for the CDR3 is TGTGCCACCAGCAGAGGAGGCGACAGACGGGAGACCCAGTACTTC. Residues: CATSRGGDRRETQYF. The full variable domain, with the rest looked up from reference TRBV15 and TRBJ2-5, is DAMVIQNPRYQVTQFGKPVTLSCSQTLNHNVMYWYQQKSSQAPKLLFHYYDKDFNNEADTPDNFQSRRPNTSFCFLDIRSPGLGDTAMYLCATSRGGDRRETQYFGPGTRLLVL.